Following are 12 T cell receptor beta chains from one sample sequenced in a study of T cell responses to AZD1222 COVID-19 vaccine. The protocol was immunoSEQ multiplex PCR, while the TCRdb copy is restricted to in-frame clones and leaves out a portion. The sample lists 100,000 to 150,000 clones; roughly 92% were seen once. The input for sequencing was peripheral blood, taken 28 days after the second AZD1222 dose. All receptors come from an adult who received the AZD1222 COVID-19 vaccine.

The chain carries TRBV7-2 and TRBJ2-3, with TRBD2 identical over 13 bases. Germline loops: CDR1 SGHTA, CDR2 FQGNSA. The V gene end was trimmed by 4 bases and the J gene end by 3 bases; junction bases not matched to a gene: 7. There are 17 residues in the CDR3. For the CDR3, the DNA is TGTGCCAGCAGCTCTGGACTAGCGGGAGAGTTGACAGATACGCAGTATTTT. Its protein product is CASSSGLAGELTDTQYF.

The gene calls are TRBV5-1 and TRBJ2-7, with TRBD2 matching over 10 bases. The CDR3 totals 15 residues. V was clipped by 4 bases and J by 3 bases; unmatched bases: 7. Germline V gene sequence: CDR1 SGHRS, CDR2 YFSETQ. The CDR3 region is CASSPVAGGYYEQYF. The CDR3 DNA sequence: TGCGCCAGCAGCCCCGTAGCGGGAGGATACTACGAGCAGTACTTC.

In DNA, the CDR3 is TGTGCCAGCAGCCCGGGGACTCGGTCCTACGAGCAGTACTTC. Translation gives CASSPGTRSYEQYF. The gene calls are TRBV13 and TRBJ2-7; tentatively, D is TRBD2 (6 bases). This CDR3 is 14 amino acids long. V was trimmed by 5 bases and J by 1 base, leaving 12 bases between them. From germline, CDR1 is PRHDT and CDR2 FYEKMQ (reference sequence).

This chain uses TRBV12-3 or TRBV12-4 with TRBJ1-1; D is unclear. Trimming shortened V by 1 base and J by 0 bases, and 3 bases separated the two germline ends. This CDR3 has 13 residues. CDR3 coding DNA: TGTGCCAGCAGTTTAGAACTGAACACTGAAGCTTTCTTT. It codes for CASSLELNTEAFF.

This clone was detected only once. The chain is built from TRBV7-6 and TRBJ2-7; 7 bases align to TRBD1. The CDR3 runs 16 residues. V lost 4 bases, J lost 7 bases, and 16 bases stayed unmatched. Germline CDR1 SGHVS, CDR2 FNYEAQ. The CDR3 is CASSSILNDREGEQYF. The CDR3 coding sequence is TGTGCCAGCAGCTCCATCCTAAATGACAGGGAAGGGGAGCAGTACTTC.

The chain is built from TRBV28 and TRBJ1-1; TRBD1 matches 7 bases. J lost 3 bases, V lost 4 bases, and 8 bases had no gene match. The CDR3 covers 15 residues. Germline V CDR1 and CDR2: MDHEN, SYDVKM. CDR3 bases: TGTGCCAGCAGTTCCCCGACAGGGCGCTACACTGAAGCTTTCTTT. Encoded protein: CASSSPTGRYTEAFF.

The rearrangement links TRBV11-2 to TRBJ2-3; a possible D gene is TRBD1 (5 bases). V was cut by 2 bases and J by 2 bases, with 8 bases left in between. The CDR3 covers 14 residues. Germline V gene data show CDR1 as SGHAT and CDR2 as FQNNGV. The CDR3 protein is CASSLSGHTDTQYF. The CDR3 DNA reads TGTGCCAGCAGCTTATCAGGACACACAGATACGCAGTATTTT.

This chain links TRBV6-5 with TRBJ2-2; TRBD2 agrees at 7 bases. V was pared by 6 bases and J by 4 bases, with 8 bases of the junction left unmatched. Germline V gives CDR1 MNHEY, CDR2 SVGAGI. The CDR3 runs to 15 residues. CDR3 bases: TGTGCCAGCAGCAAGGGCGGGAGTGGCACCGGGGAGCTGTTTTTT. Its protein product is CASSKGGSGTGELFF.

The chain has TRBV9 and TRBJ1-5, with D possibly being TRBD1 (5 bases). CDR1 and CDR2 from the germline V gene are SGDLS and YYNGEE. V lost 5 bases, J lost 5 bases, and 11 bases lay in between. The CDR3 sequence is 13 residues long. The chain's CDR3 is CASRAGFYQPQHF. The CDR3 nucleotides read TGTGCCAGCAGGGCAGGGTTTTATCAGCCCCAGCATTTT.

The rearrangement links TRBV14 to TRBJ1-1, with D unresolved. The length of the CDR3 is 13 residues. Germline V gene lookup returns CDR1 SGHDN and CDR2 FVKESK. V dropped 1 base and J dropped 1 base, with 4 bases sitting between them. The CDR3 region is CASSQGRNTEAFF. The CDR3 DNA reads as TGTGCCAGCAGCCAAGGGAGGAACACTGAAGCTTTCTTT.

The gene calls are TRBV28 and TRBJ1-4; 10 bases are a match to TRBD1. The CDR3 runs 16 residues. Trimming at V came to 6 bases and at J to 0 bases, leaving 4 bases not matched to a gene. Germline V lookup: CDR1 MDHEN, CDR2 SYDVKM. CDR3 nucleotide sequence: TGTGCCAGCAGGCGGGACAGGGGAACAACTAATGAAAAACTGTTTTTT. This sequence encodes CASRRDRGTTNEKLFF.

As regards this clone: Sequence at one end of the junction differs from germline and may be a read error. The chain joins TRBV30 to TRBJ2-7, with 12 nucleotides matching TRBD1. There are 13 residues in the CDR3. The germline CDR1 and CDR2 sequences are GTSNPN and SVGIG (reference sequence). The CDR3 loop is CAWSPGGDRGQNF. The CDR3 DNA is TGTGCCTGGAGCCCAGGGGGGGACAGGGGGCAAAACTTC. The entire variable domain, with the rest obtained from reference TRBV30 and TRBJ2-7, is as follows: SQTIHQWPATLVQPVGSPLSLECTVEGTSNPNLYWYRQAAGRGLQLLFYSVGIGQISSEVPQNLSASRPQDRQFILSSKKLLLSDSGFYLCAWSPGGDRGQNFGPGTRLTVT.